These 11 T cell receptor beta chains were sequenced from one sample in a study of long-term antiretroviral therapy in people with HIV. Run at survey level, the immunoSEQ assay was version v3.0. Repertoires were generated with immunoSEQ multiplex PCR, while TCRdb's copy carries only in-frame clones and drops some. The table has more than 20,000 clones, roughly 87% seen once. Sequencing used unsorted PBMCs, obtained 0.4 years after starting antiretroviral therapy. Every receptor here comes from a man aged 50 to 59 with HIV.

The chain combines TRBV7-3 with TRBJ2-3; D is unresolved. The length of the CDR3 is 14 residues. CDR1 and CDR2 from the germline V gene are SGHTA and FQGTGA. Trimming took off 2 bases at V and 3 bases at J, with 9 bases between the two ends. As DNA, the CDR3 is TGTGCCAGCAGCTTAGGGTACGGGACAGATACGCAGTATTTT. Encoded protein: CASSLGYGTDTQYF. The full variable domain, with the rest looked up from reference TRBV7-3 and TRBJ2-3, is GAGVSQTPSNKVTEKGKYVELRCDPISGHTALYWYRQSLGQGPEFLIYFQGTGAADDSGLPNDRFFAVRPEGSVSTLKIQRTERGDSAVYLCASSLGYGTDTQYFGPGTRLTVL.

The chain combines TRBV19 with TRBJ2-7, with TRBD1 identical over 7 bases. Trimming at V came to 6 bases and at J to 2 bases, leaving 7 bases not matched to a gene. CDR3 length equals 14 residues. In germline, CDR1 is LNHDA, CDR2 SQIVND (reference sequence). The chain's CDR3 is CASSHRGSTYEQYF. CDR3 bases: TGTGCCAGTAGCCACAGGGGATCAACCTACGAGCAGTACTTC.

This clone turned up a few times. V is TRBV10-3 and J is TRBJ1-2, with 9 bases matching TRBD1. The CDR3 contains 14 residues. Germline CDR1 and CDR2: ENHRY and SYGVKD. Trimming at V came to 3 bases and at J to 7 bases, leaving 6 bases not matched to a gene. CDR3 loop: CAISDRQGGSGYTF. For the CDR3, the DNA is TGTGCCATCAGTGATAGACAGGGGGGTAGTGGCTACACCTTC.

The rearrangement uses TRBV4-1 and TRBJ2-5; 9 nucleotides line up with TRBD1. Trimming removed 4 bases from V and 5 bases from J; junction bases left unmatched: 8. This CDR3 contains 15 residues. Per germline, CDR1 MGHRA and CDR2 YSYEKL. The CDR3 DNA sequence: TGCGCCAGCAGCCCTGGGACAGGGAACAAGGAGACCCAGTACTTC. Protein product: CASSPGTGNKETQYF.

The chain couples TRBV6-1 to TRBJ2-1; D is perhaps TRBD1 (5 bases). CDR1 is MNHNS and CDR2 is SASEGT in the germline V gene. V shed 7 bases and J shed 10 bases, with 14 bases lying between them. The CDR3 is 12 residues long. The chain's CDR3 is CASTIGRQEQFF. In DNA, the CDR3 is TGTGCCAGCACCATAGGCCGACAGGAGCAGTTCTTC.

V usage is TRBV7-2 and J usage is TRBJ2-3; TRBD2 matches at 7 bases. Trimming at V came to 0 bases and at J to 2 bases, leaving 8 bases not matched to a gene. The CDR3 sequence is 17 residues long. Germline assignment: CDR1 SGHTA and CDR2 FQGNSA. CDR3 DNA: TGTGCCAGCAGCTTAGCGGCTCCAGGACTAGTCACAGATACGCAGTATTTT. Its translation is CASSLAAPGLVTDTQYF.

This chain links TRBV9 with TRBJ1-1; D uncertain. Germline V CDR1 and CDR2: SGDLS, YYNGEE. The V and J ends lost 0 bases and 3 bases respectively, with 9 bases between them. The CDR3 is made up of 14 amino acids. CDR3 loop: CASSVADGYTEAFF. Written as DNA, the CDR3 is TGTGCCAGCAGCGTAGCCGACGGGTACACTGAAGCTTTCTTT. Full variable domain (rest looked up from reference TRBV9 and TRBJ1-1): DSGVTQTPKHLITATGQRVTLRCSPRSGDLSVYWYQQSLDQGLQFLIQYYNGEERAKGNILERFSAQQFPDLHSELNLSSLELGDSALYFCASSVADGYTEAFFGQGTRLTVV.

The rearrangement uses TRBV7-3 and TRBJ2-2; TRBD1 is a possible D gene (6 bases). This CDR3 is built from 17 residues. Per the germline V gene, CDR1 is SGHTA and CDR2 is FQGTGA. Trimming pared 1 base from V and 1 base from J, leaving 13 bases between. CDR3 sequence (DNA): TGTGCCAGCAGCTTAATGGTGGACAGCCTGAACACCGGGGAGCTGTTTTTT. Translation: CASSLMVDSLNTGELFF.

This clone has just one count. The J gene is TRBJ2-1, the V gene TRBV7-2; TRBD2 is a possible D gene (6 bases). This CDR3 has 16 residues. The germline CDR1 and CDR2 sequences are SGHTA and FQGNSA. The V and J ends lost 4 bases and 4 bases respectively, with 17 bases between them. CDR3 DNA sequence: TGTGCCAGCAGCTCCTTTTGGGGCGGGGTTTACAATGAGCAGTTCTTC. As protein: CASSSFWGGVYNEQFF.

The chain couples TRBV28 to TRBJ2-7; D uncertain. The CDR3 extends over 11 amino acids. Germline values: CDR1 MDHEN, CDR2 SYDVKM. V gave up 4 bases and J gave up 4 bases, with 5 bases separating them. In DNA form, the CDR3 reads TGTGCCAGCAGTTCTCGATACGAGCAGTACTTC. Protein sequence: CASSSRYEQYF.

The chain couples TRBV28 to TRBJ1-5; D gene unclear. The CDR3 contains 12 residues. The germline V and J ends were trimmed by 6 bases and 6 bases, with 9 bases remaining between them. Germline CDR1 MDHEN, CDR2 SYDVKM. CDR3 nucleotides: TGTGCCAGCAGGTTAGTGGGTCAGCCCCAGCATTTT. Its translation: CASRLVGQPQHF.